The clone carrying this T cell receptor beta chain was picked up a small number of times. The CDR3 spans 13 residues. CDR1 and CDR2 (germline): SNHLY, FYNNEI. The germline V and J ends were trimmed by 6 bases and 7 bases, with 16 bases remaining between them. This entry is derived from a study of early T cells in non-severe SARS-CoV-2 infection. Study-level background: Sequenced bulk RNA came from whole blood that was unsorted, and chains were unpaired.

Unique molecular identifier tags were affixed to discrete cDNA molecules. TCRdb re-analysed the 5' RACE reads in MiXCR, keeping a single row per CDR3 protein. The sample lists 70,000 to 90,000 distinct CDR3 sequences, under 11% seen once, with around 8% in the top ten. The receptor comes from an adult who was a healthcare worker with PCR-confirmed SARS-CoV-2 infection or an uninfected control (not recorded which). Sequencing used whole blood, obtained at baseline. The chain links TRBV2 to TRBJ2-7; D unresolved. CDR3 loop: CASRSTLLREQYF. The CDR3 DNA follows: TGTGCCAGCAGGTCGACCCTCCTGCGGGAGCAGTACTTC. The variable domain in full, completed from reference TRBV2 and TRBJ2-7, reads EPEVTQTPSHQVTQMGQEVILRCVPISNHLYFYWYRQILGQKVEFLVSFYNNEISEKSEIFDDQFSVERPDGSNFTLKIRSTKLEDSAMYFCASRSTLLREQYFGPGTRLTVT.